These 27 T cell receptor beta chains share one sample of origin, sequenced in a study of shared clonotypes between healthy human individuals. Method: immunoSEQ multiplex PCR; TCRdb's copy keeps in-frame clones and lacks some. The profile covers over 950,000 clones, with 70% to 80% appearing a single time and approximately 0.9% taken by the ten largest. Sequenced: memory CD4+ T cells from PBMCs. Specified subset: CD45RA-negative fraction. Source of these receptors: a man aged 18 to 30 in good health. Some clones in this sample may be carry-over from other donors' samples.

The rearrangement joins TRBV11-2 to TRBJ2-3; perhaps D is TRBD1 or TRBD2 (6 bases each). In germline, CDR1 is SGHAT, CDR2 FQNNGV. This CDR3 region has 13 residues. V lost 1 base and J 6 bases, leaving 8 bases between the germline ends. This chain's CDR3 is CASSLAGADTQYF. Written as DNA, the CDR3 is TGTGCCAGCAGCTTAGCGGGGGCCGATACGCAGTATTTT. Together with reference TRBV11-2 and TRBJ2-3, the CDR3 gives the full variable domain: EAGVAQSPRYKIIEKRQSVAFWCNPISGHATLYWYQQILGQGPKLLIQFQNNGVVDDSQLPKDRFSAERLKGVDSTLKIQPAKLEDSAVYLCASSLAGADTQYFGPGTRLTVL.

The chain is built from TRBV5-1 and TRBJ2-3; 8 nucleotides agree with TRBD1. Germline assignment: CDR1 SGHRS and CDR2 YFSETQ. The CDR3 extends over 15 amino acids. Germline trimming cut 7 bases from V and 0 bases from J; bases unmatched to any gene: 7. The CDR3 loop is CASRVRDRSTDTQYF. DNA for the CDR3: TGCGCCAGCCGGGTCCGGGACAGGAGCACAGATACGCAGTATTTT.

In its sample, this clone was seen once. The gene calls are TRBV15 and TRBJ1-3, with D hard to call. Germline V gene sequence: CDR1 LNHNV, CDR2 YYDKDF (reference sequence). CDR3 length equals 13 residues. Between the trimmed V and J ends, which lost 0 bases and 7 bases, there was a span of 7 bases. CDR3 amino acids: CATSRDRRNTIYF. In DNA form, the CDR3 reads TGTGCCACCAGCAGAGATAGGCGGAACACCATATATTTT.

The chain recombines TRBV29-1 with TRBJ2-5; 8 positions agree with TRBD1. The trim removed 5 bases at V and 4 bases at J, leaving 6 bases unmatched. CDR1 and CDR2 (germline): SQVTM, ANQGSEA. The CDR3 consists of 13 residues. CDR3 region: CSVSTGAGETQYF. The CDR3 nucleotides are TGCAGCGTTTCGACAGGGGCAGGAGAGACCCAGTACTTC.

The gene calls are TRBV10-3 and TRBJ1-5; TRBD1 matches 8 bases. After removal of 2 bases from V and 5 bases from J, the junction contained 8 bases not matched to a gene. The CDR3 contains 16 residues. Germline CDR1 reads ENHRY; CDR2 reads SYGVKD. Here the CDR3 reads CAISEQPGQGHQPQHF. In nucleotides, the CDR3 is TGTGCCATCAGTGAGCAACCCGGACAGGGACATCAGCCCCAGCATTTT.

This clone was counted once. The chain recombines TRBV28 with TRBJ1-1; D call uncertain. The CDR3 extends over 12 amino acids. Trimming stripped 2 bases from V and 5 bases from J, with 6 bases between. Germline CDR1 MDHEN, CDR2 SYDVKM. CDR3 residues: CASSLGWTEAFF. The CDR3 DNA follows: TGTGCCAGCAGTTTAGGGTGGACTGAAGCTTTCTTT.

V usage is TRBV5-1 and J usage is TRBJ1-4; D gene ambiguous. CDR3 length equals 13 residues. Trimming cost V 3 bases and J 4 bases, with 7 bases left between them. Germline CDR1 and CDR2: SGHRS and YFSETQ. The CDR3: CASSSGNNEKLFF. The DNA of the CDR3 is TGCGCCAGCAGCTCCGGAAATAATGAAAAACTGTTTTTT.

As to this clone: It differs at one base from a far larger clone, so likely a read error. Other DNA sequences in this sample translate to the same CDR3. The V and J genes are TRBV4-2 and TRBJ2-2, with D perhaps TRBD2 (5 bases). This CDR3 is built from 15 residues. Germline CDR1 reads LGHNA; CDR2 reads YNFKEQ. The CDR3 DNA reads as TGTGCCAGCAGCCAAGTTTCCAGGAACACCGGGGAGTTGTTTTTT. It is translated as CASSQVSRNTGELFF.

The rearrangement links TRBV15 to TRBJ2-7; 8 nucleotides align to TRBD2. After removal of 0 bases from V and 2 bases from J, the junction contained 6 bases not matched to a gene. This CDR3 is built from 16 residues. Germline-derived CDR1 and CDR2 are LNHNV and YYDKDF (reference sequence). This chain's CDR3 is CATSREFLAGTYEQYF. CDR3 in DNA: TGTGCCACCAGCAGAGAGTTCCTAGCGGGTACCTACGAGCAGTACTTC.

The chain has TRBV27 and TRBJ2-7; possibly TRBD1 or TRBD2 for D (7 bases each). V lost 2 bases and J lost 7, with 33 bases in between. This CDR3 spans 20 amino acids. Germline loops: CDR1 MNHEY, CDR2 SMNVEV (reference sequence). In DNA, the CDR3 is TGTGCCAGCAGTTTAACCCGACAGGGACTACCTGGCCACTACGAGCAGGAGCAGTACTTC. Translated: CASSLTRQGLPGHYEQEQYF.

This chain connects TRBV4-2 to TRBJ2-7; 11 bases are a match to TRBD2. The V gene's germline CDR1 is LGHNA and CDR2 YNFKEQ. J lost 5 bases, V lost 1 base, and 7 bases had no gene match. The CDR3 sequence is 16 residues long. The DNA for the CDR3 is TGTGCCAGCAGCCAAGGGCCAGGGACTAGCGGTGACGAGCAGTACTTC. Encoded protein: CASSQGPGTSGDEQYF.

This clone was picked up one time. This chain uses TRBV7-2 with TRBJ2-5; 14 bases agree with TRBD2. The J call is uncertain, as TRBJ2-7 better fits the DNA end. The CDR3 sequence is 17 residues long. Germline loops: CDR1 SGHTA, CDR2 FQGNSA. In nucleotides, the CDR3 is TGTGCCAGCAGCTTAGCGGGGACTAGCGGGAGCATCTACGAGCAGTACTTC. Protein sequence: CASSLAGTSGSIYEQYF.

This chain joins TRBV28 and TRBJ2-5, with D perhaps TRBD1 (6 bases). Germline values: CDR1 MDHEN, CDR2 SYDVKM. The V gene lost 3 bases and the J gene lost 5 bases, with 16 bases spanning the gap. The CDR3 extends over 15 amino acids. This CDR3 reads CASSFSGVGRETQYF. CDR3 nucleotide sequence: TGTGCCAGCAGTTTTTCAGGGGTAGGCAGGGAGACCCAGTACTTC.

This clone was seen a handful of times. CDR3 amino acids: CSVGQTGETQYF. The CDR3 coding sequence is TGCAGCGTTGGACAAACGGGAGAGACCCAGTACTTC. The V call is TRBV29-1, the J call TRBJ2-5; D not resolved. Germline assignment: CDR1 SQVTM and CDR2 ANQGSEA. The CDR3 has 12 amino acids. Trimming stripped 4 bases from V and 4 bases from J, with 10 bases between. The full variable domain, with the rest looked up from reference TRBV29-1 and TRBJ2-5, is SAVISQKPSRDICQRGTSLTIQCQVDSQVTMMFWYRQQPGQSLTLIATANQGSEATYESGFVIDKFPISRPNLTFSTLTVSNMSPEDSSIYLCSVGQTGETQYFGPGTRLLVL.

The V and J genes are TRBV5-5 and TRBJ2-7; D may correspond to TRBD1 or TRBD2 (5 bases each). Looked up from germline, CDR1 is SGHKS and CDR2 is YYEKEE (reference sequence). CDR3 length: 14 residues. Between the trimmed V and J ends, which lost 7 bases and 4 bases, there was a span of 18 bases. The CDR3 coding sequence is TGTGCCAGCGGCCCGGGACCAAGAGAGTACGAGCAGTACTTC. Translation gives CASGPGPREYEQYF.

This chain joins TRBV28 and TRBJ1-2; TRBD1 is a possible D gene (6 bases). From germline, CDR1 is MDHEN and CDR2 SYDVKM. V lost 6 bases, J lost 8 bases, and 19 bases lay in between. This CDR3 spans 14 amino acids. The CDR3 DNA follows: TGTGCCAGCAGGTACAGGGAGGAGCGGTACGGCTACACCTTC. Translating it yields CASRYREERYGYTF.

This clone was detected only once. V gene TRBV30 combines with J gene TRBJ1-2, with D perhaps TRBD1 (5 bases). Trimming stripped 5 bases from V and 2 bases from J, with 12 bases between. The CDR3 has 13 amino acids. Germline V gene lookup returns CDR1 GTSNPN and CDR2 SVGIG (reference sequence). The chain's CDR3 is CAWSGQTNYGYTF. CDR3 in DNA: TGTGCCTGGTCGGGGCAGACAAACTATGGCTACACCTTC.

For this clone: A read error may be the cause here, since a much bigger clone is one base away. V is TRBV7-2 and J is TRBJ1-2, with a tentative D call TRBD1 (5 bases). Trimming removed 3 bases at V and 4 bases at J, with 9 bases between. CDR3 length: 13 amino acids. Germline lookup yields CDR1 SGHTA and CDR2 FQGNSA. The DNA for the CDR3 is TGTGCCAGCAGCTTCCGGGACGGCTATGGCTACACCTTC. Translating it yields CASSFRDGYGYTF.

CDR3 sequence: CASSLLSDTQYF. The CDR3, as DNA: TGTGCCAGCAGTTTACTTTCAGATACGCAGTATTTT. This chain links TRBV28 with TRBJ2-3; D remains unclear. Germline CDR1 reads MDHEN; CDR2 reads SYDVKM. Trimming removed 2 bases at V and 4 bases at J, with 4 bases between. The CDR3 has 12 residues.

This chain links TRBV15 with TRBJ2-1; D is unclear. The CDR3 is 11 residues long. V dropped 2 bases and J dropped 6 bases, with 2 bases sitting between them. Germline lookup yields CDR1 LNHNV and CDR2 YYDKDF (reference sequence). CDR3 sequence reads: CATSRLNEQFF. As DNA, the CDR3 is TGTGCCACCAGCAGACTCAATGAGCAGTTCTTC. Together with reference TRBV15 and TRBJ2-1, the CDR3 gives the full variable domain: DAMVIQNPRYQVTQFGKPVTLSCSQTLNHNVMYWYQQKSSQAPKLLFHYYDKDFNNEADTPDNFQSRRPNTSFCFLDIRSPGLGDTAMYLCATSRLNEQFFGPGTRLTVL.

This sequence joins TRBV29-1 and TRBJ1-1; maybe TRBD1 (5 bases). CDR3 length equals 13 residues. With 8 bases removed from V and 3 bases from J, the gap between germline ends came to 16 bases. The germline V gene encodes CDR1 SQVTM and CDR2 ANQGSEA. The CDR3 region is CSILQATHTEAFF. The CDR3 region has the DNA TGCAGCATTCTACAGGCCACGCACACTGAAGCTTTCTTT.

The chain has TRBV4-2 and TRBJ2-3; 14 bases match TRBD2. V lost 3 bases, J lost 5 bases, and 4 bases stayed unmatched. Germline V gene sequence: CDR1 LGHNA, CDR2 YNFKEQ. CDR3 length: 16 residues. This chain's CDR3 is CASSQTSGRAQDTQYF. The CDR3 region has the DNA TGTGCCAGCAGCCAGACTAGCGGGAGGGCCCAAGATACGCAGTATTTT.

The CDR3 coding sequence is TGTGCCAGCAGCTTAGCACTAGCGGGAGGACCAGATACGCAGTATTTT. Amino acids: CASSLALAGGPDTQYF. This sequence joins TRBV7-8 and TRBJ2-3; 12 bases are a match to TRBD2. The CDR3 sequence is 16 residues long. CDR1 is SGHVS, CDR2 FQNEAQ, per germline. Germline trimming cut 0 bases from V and 4 bases from J; bases unmatched to any gene: 2.

The J gene is TRBJ2-5, the V gene TRBV21-1; TRBD2 reflects the table's D call only, with no check against the DNA. TRBV21-1 is recorded as a pseudogene. The CDR3 runs 17 residues. This CDR3 is CASSKVINRRPRETQYF. For the CDR3, the DNA is TGTGCCAGCAGCAAAGTGATCAATCGGCGCCCTAGGGAGACCCAGTACTTC.

V usage is TRBV7-2 and J usage is TRBJ2-2, with D perhaps TRBD1 or TRBD2 (6 bases each). V was clipped by 5 bases and J by 0 bases, with 13 bases between them. The germline gives CDR1 SGHTA, CDR2 FQGNSA. This CDR3 region has 16 residues. The chain's CDR3 is CASSPPGAPNTGELFF. The CDR3 DNA follows: TGTGCCAGCAGCCCCCCGGGGGCACCGAACACCGGGGAGCTGTTTTTT.

A remark on this clone: Other DNA sequences in this specimen translate into the identical CDR3. The DNA of the CDR3 is TGCGCCAGCAGCTTGGGAGGAGTAGCCAAAAACATTCAGTACTTC. This encodes CASSLGGVAKNIQYF. The chain combines TRBV5-1 with TRBJ2-4; unclear D gene. The V end lost 0 bases, the J end lost 0 bases, and 7 bases lay between the germline ends. The CDR3 consists of 15 residues. The germline CDR1 and CDR2 sequences are SGHRS and YFSETQ.

This clone was picked up one time. The chain uses TRBV6-5 and TRBJ2-5; possibly TRBD1 for D (6 bases). With the DNA end fitting TRBJ2-7 better, the J assignment may be wrong. Germline V lookup: CDR1 MNHEY, CDR2 SVGAGI. The CDR3 runs to 15 residues. The CDR3 sequence: CASSYQGIRSYEQYF. CDR3 DNA sequence: TGTGCCAGCAGTTACCAGGGGATAAGGTCCTACGAGCAGTACTTC.